This is a list of T cell receptor beta chains from one sample in a study of T cell responses to AZD1222 COVID-19 vaccine. The assay was immunoSEQ multiplex PCR, and TCRdb's table has in-frame clones only and misses some. This table holds 98,000 or so clones, roughly 86% found once. The sample was peripheral blood, taken 28 days after the second dose of the MenACWY control vaccine. The receptors originated from an adult who received the MenACWY meningococcal vaccine as a control. CDR3s include the opening cysteine and the closing phenylalanine or tryptophan. The D gene is left open where the match is weak.

v_call,cdr3_length,d_call,j_call,cdr3_nt,cdr3_aa
TRBV5-5,14,TRBD1,TRBJ1-2,TGTGCCAGCGGGAGACAGGGAGCTAGCTATGGCTACACCTTC,CASGRQGASYGYTF
TRBV7-2,17,.,TRBJ1-6,TGTGCCAGCAGAGAACCGAGGGGGGCGACCTATAATTCACCCCTCCACTTT,CASREPRGATYNSPLHF
TRBV10-3,12,TRBD1,TRBJ2-5,TGTGCCATCAGGGGGACAGAAGAGACCCAGTACTTC,CAIRGTEETQYF
TRBV28,16,TRBD1,TRBJ1-2,TGTGCCAGCAGTTTTCCCCACGGGACAGGGAGGTATGGCTACACCTTC,CASSFPHGTGRYGYTF
TRBV7-8,16,TRBD1,TRBJ2-7,TGTGCCAGCAGCGACACCGGGACAGGGGGGAAAGACGAGCAGTACTTC,CASSDTGTGGKDEQYF
TRBV9,13,TRBD1,TRBJ1-1,TGTGCCAGCAGTGTCCAGGGGGAGACTGAAGCTTTCTTT,CASSVQGETEAFF
TRBV6-2/TRBV6-3,16,.,TRBJ1-4,TGTGCCAGCAGTCCGGAACCCGTTGCAACTAATGAAAAACTGTTTTTT,CASSPEPVATNEKLFF
TRBV30,15,TRBD1,TRBJ1-1,TGTGCCTGGAGTGAGGGGACAGGGCTGAACACTGAAGCTTTCTTT,CAWSEGTGLNTEAFF
TRBV9,14,TRBD1,TRBJ1-6,TGTGCCAGCAGCGAGGCCCGACAGGGAGCACCCCTCCACTTT,CASSEARQGAPLHF
TRBV19,14,.,TRBJ1-1,TGTGCCAGCGGGACCCTGACGGTGAACACTGAAGCTTTCTTT,CASGTLTVNTEAFF
TRBV11-2,15,.,TRBJ2-4,TGTGCCAGCAGCTTAGTGGCCGGCGGTGGTGACATTCAGTACTTC,CASSLVAGGGDIQYF
TRBV29-1,13,TRBD1,TRBJ1-5,TGCAGCGTGCAGGGGGCGAGCAATCAGCCCCAGCATTTT,CSVQGASNQPQHF
TRBV9,13,.,TRBJ2-2,TGTGCCAGCAGCCCCACCGTCACCGGGGAGCTGTTTTTT,CASSPTVTGELFF
TRBV11-2,14,.,TRBJ1-1,TGTGCCAGCAGCCCCCGCGACATGAACACTGAAGCTTTCTTT,CASSPRDMNTEAFF